A selection of T cell receptor beta chains follows, all from one sample in a study of shared clonotypes between healthy human individuals. Here immunoSEQ multiplex PCR was the method, and the copy in TCRdb shows in-frame clones only, minus some. The top ten clones hold more than 1.5% of a sample with around 2.1 million clones, about 93% of them seen once. The sample was naive CD8+ T cells from PBMCs. The receptors come from a man younger than 30 in good health. Some clones in this sample may be carry-over from other donors' samples. Each CDR3 is given with its conserved first and last residue. A D gene is named only where the DNA matches it firmly. For some rows the clone size is stated as once, few or many, or as a class when expanded; others skip it.

-,TRBD2,TRBJ2-1,TRBV7-3,CASSPGLAGGDEQFF,TGTGCCAGCAGCCCCGGACTAGCGGGAGGCGATGAGCAGTTCTTC
once,-,TRBJ1-1,TRBV27,CASSDRYVNTEAFF,TGTGCCAGCAGTGATAGATATGTGAACACTGAAGCTTTCTTT
-,-,TRBJ2-3,TRBV27,CASSLMGPLSTDTQYF,TGTGCCAGCAGTTTAATGGGGCCATTAAGCACAGATACGCAGTATTTT
-,TRBD2,TRBJ2-1,TRBV9,CASSEQRDSYNEQFF,TGTGCCAGCAGCGAACAGCGGGACTCCTACAATGAGCAGTTCTTC
-,-,TRBJ2-2,TRBV19,CASSPANTGELFF,TGTGCCAGTAGTCCGGCGAACACCGGGGAGCTGTTTTTT
-,TRBD2,TRBJ2-1,TRBV19,CAVTAGGPFNEQFF,TGTGCCGTGACGGCGGGAGGGCCTTTCAATGAGCAGTTCTTC
-,-,TRBJ1-1,TRBV10-1,CASSERQDDTLNTEAFF,TGCGCCAGCAGTGAGAGACAGGACGACACCTTGAACACTGAAGCTTTCTTT
-,-,TRBJ2-1,TRBV7-8,CASSHFQENEQFF,TGTGCCAGCAGCCATTTTCAGGAGAATGAGCAGTTCTTC
-,-,TRBJ1-5,TRBV27,CASSLLSSGAYSNQPQHF,TGTGCCAGCAGTTTATTGTCGTCAGGGGCGTATAGCAATCAGCCCCAGCATTTT
-,TRBD1,TRBJ2-7,TRBV6-5,CASSPSGTGAREQYF,TGTGCCAGCAGTCCTTCCGGGACAGGGGCACGGGAGCAGTACTTC
-,-,TRBJ2-2,TRBV14,CASSQDVSTGELFF,TGTGCCAGCAGCCAAGATGTGTCCACCGGGGAGCTGTTTTTT
-,-,TRBJ1-2,TRBV10-2,CASSEYGTSNYGYTF,TGCGCCAGCAGTGAGTATGGTACCTCAAACTATGGCTACACCTTC
-,-,TRBJ2-5,TRBV9,CASSVAGRSQETQYF,TGTGCCAGCAGCGTAGCGGGCAGATCCCAAGAGACCCAGTACTTC
-,-,TRBJ1-2,TRBV28,CASSLLSGNYGYTF,TGTGCCAGCAGTTTATTGTCAGGGAACTATGGCTACACCTTC
once,-,TRBJ2-7,TRBV4-3,CASSQGSGGSTYEQYF,TGCGCCAGCAGCCAGGGATCCGGTGGCAGCACCTACGAGCAGTACTTC
-,-,TRBJ2-7,TRBV7-9,CASSSSMGGTYEQYF,TGTGCCAGCAGCTCTTCAATGGGGGGAACCTACGAGCAGTACTTC
-,-,TRBJ2-3,TRBV5-1,CASSPRGAPTDTQYF,TGCGCCAGCAGCCCCAGGGGGGCCCCGACAGATACGCAGTATTTT
-,-,TRBJ2-1,TRBV11-2,CASSFGVRTENEQFF,TGTGCCAGCAGCTTCGGAGTTAGGACAGAGAATGAGCAGTTCTTC
-,-,TRBJ2-2,TRBV27,CASSWAAANTGELFF,TGTGCCAGCAGTTGGGCAGCCGCGAACACCGGGGAGCTGTTTTTT
-,-,TRBJ2-1,TRBV5-6,CASSLDREQFF,TGTGCCAGCAGCTTGGACAGGGAGCAGTTCTTC
-,-,TRBJ1-1,TRBV5-6,CASSLEGGRNTEAFF,TGTGCCAGCAGCTTGGAAGGGGGAAGGAACACTGAAGCTTTCTTT
-,-,TRBJ1-3,TRBV5-1,CASSLAANSGNTIYF,TGCGCCAGCAGCTTGGCGGCGAACTCTGGAAACACCATATATTTT
-,-,TRBJ2-7,TRBV27,CASSLTGTATYEQYF,TGTGCCAGCAGTCTAACCGGGACGGCCACCTACGAGCAGTACTTC
-,TRBD2,TRBJ2-7,TRBV28,CASSLPRLAEEGPYEQYF,TGTGCCAGCAGTTTGCCTAGACTAGCGGAAGAGGGCCCCTACGAGCAGTACTTC
-,-,TRBJ1-1,TRBV7-8,CASSFGIPPGTEAFF,TGTGCCAGCAGCTTCGGTATCCCACCCGGCACTGAAGCTTTCTTT
-,-,TRBJ2-3,TRBV11-2,CASSLLAASTDTQYF,TGTGCCAGCAGCTTACTAGCTGCTAGCACAGATACGCAGTATTTT
-,TRBD2,TRBJ2-7,TRBV27,CASSRDSGIGSYEQYF,TGTGCCAGCAGCCGGGATAGCGGGATCGGTTCCTACGAGCAGTACTTC
few,-,TRBJ1-1,TRBV5-4,CASTMLGTEAFF,TGTGCCAGCACTATGCTTGGGACTGAAGCTTTCTTT
-,-,TRBJ2-6,TRBV7-2,CASIEGVGANVLTF,TGTGCCAGCATCGAAGGGGTTGGGGCCAACGTCCTGACTTTC